This T cell receptor (beta chain) was recorded in a study of blood T cell repertoires in COVID-19. V shed 7 bases, J shed 1 base, and the junction held 3 bases outside the gene matches. This CDR3 region has 15 residues. Germline CDR1 and CDR2: MNHEY and SMNVEV (reference sequence). Study processing details: Estimation of nucleated cell counts relied on the amplification of reference gene primers. Only in-frame clones appear in the TCRdb table, and some are missing; sequencing was by immunoSEQ multiplex PCR. V and J calls and clone size are copied from that table; D and trimming were computed from the DNA. The data hold 350,000 to 400,000 clones, with around 90% observed a single time.

The specimen sequenced was peripheral blood. The rearrangement links TRBV27 to TRBJ2-2; 10 bases map to TRBD2. The TCR sequence derives from a man between 18 and 29 years old with active or convalescent COVID-19. The CDR3 DNA is TGTGCCAGCACTAGCGGGGGCCTGAACACCGGGGAGCTGTTTTTT. It is translated as CASTSGGLNTGELFF.